Included here is one T cell receptor beta chain sequence, with context. The antigen is unknown. This sample is drawn from a study of Ad26.COV2.S vaccination and SARS-CoV-2 variants. V was trimmed by 2 bases and J by 6 bases, leaving 11 bases between them. The CDR3 has 13 residues. Germline V gene sequence: CDR1 SGHVS, CDR2 FNYEAQ. The assay was immunoSEQ multiplex PCR, and TCRdb's table has in-frame clones only and misses some. The profile covers about 350,000 clones, with more than 75% appearing a single time and about 3.3% taken by the ten largest. Treatment denoted: some 20 received Ad26.COV2.S at low or high dose, single or two shots; about 5 received placebo; per-sample allocation not given. Specimen acquisition occurred on day 63 following the initial vaccine or placebo injection. Overall study results and limits: Recipients of vaccine and of placebo showed similar breadth of their non-spike TCR repertoires.

Here the sequenced sample was peripheral blood, taken in a trial of Ad26.COV2.S vaccine versus placebo. The V and J genes are TRBV7-6 and TRBJ2-7; D call uncertain. The source is a person between 18 and 65 years old who received the Ad26.COV2.S COVID-19 vaccine or a placebo. This CDR3 is CASSLYGGREQYF. In DNA, the CDR3 is TGTGCCAGCAGCTTATATGGTGGGCGCGAGCAGTACTTC.